This entry lists 29 T cell receptor beta chains sequenced from one sample in a study of shared clonotypes between healthy human individuals. The protocol was immunoSEQ multiplex PCR, while the TCRdb copy is restricted to in-frame clones and leaves out a portion. There are about 2.3 million clones in the sample; approximately 93% occur only once, and about 0.37% lies in the top ten. Sequenced input: naive CD4+ T cells from PBMCs. As to subset: CD45RA+ positively selected. All receptors come from a man between 18 and 29 years old in good health. Some clones in this sample may be carry-over from other donors' samples.

The CDR3 DNA is TGTGCCAGCAGCCCTGGAGGGACAGGCACCGGGGAGCTGTTTTTT. Its translation: CASSPGGTGTGELFF. V is TRBV28 and J is TRBJ2-2, with 8 bases that match TRBD1. The ends lost 6 bases at V and 4 bases at J; junction bases unmatched: 7. Germline values: CDR1 MDHEN, CDR2 SYDVKM. The CDR3 extends over 15 amino acids.

V usage is TRBV5-6 and J usage is TRBJ1-2; TRBD1 might be the D (6 bases). V lost 1 base, J lost 4 bases, and 14 bases lay in between. This CDR3 has 15 residues. Germline lookup yields CDR1 SGHDT and CDR2 YYEEEE. CDR3 in amino acids: CASSLQQGGSYGYTF. The CDR3 DNA sequence: TGTGCCAGCAGCTTGCAACAGGGTGGGTCCTATGGCTACACCTTC.

This clone appeared once. The rearrangement links TRBV15 to TRBJ1-3; D unresolved. This CDR3 contains 12 residues. Trimming cost V 8 bases and J 2 bases, with 7 bases left between them. The germline gives CDR1 LNHNV, CDR2 YYDKDF (reference sequence). The CDR3 spells CATQDPGNTIYF. In DNA form, the CDR3 reads TGTGCCACCCAGGACCCTGGAAACACCATATATTTT.

This chain connects TRBV4-1 to TRBJ2-1, with 7 bases that match TRBD2. The CDR3 length is 16 residues. V was clipped by 3 bases and J by 10 bases; unmatched bases: 15. Germline values: CDR1 MGHRA, CDR2 YSYEKL. The CDR3 nucleotides are TGCGCCAGCAGCCAGATAAGAGCGGGATTGGGTCGGGAGCAGTTCTTC. Encoded protein: CASSQIRAGLGREQFF.

V is TRBV9 and J is TRBJ1-2; D possibly corresponds to TRBD1 (5 bases). Germline V gene data show CDR1 as SGDLS and CDR2 as YYNGEE. The length of the CDR3 is 12 residues. The V and J ends lost 3 bases and 8 bases respectively, with 11 bases between them. In nucleotides, the CDR3 is TGTGCCAGCAGCGAGGGGACCCGGGGCTACACCTTC. Translated, it gives CASSEGTRGYTF.

This clone was seen a handful of times. V is TRBV7-9 and J is TRBJ1-1, with 9 nucleotides matching TRBD1. The ends lost 5 bases at V and 1 base at J; junction bases unmatched: 5. This CDR3 is 15 amino acids long. Per the germline V gene, CDR1 is SEHNR and CDR2 is FQNEAQ (reference sequence). CDR3 loop: CASSPQGQGNTEAFF. The CDR3 region has the DNA TGTGCCAGCAGCCCCCAGGGACAGGGGAACACTGAAGCTTTCTTT.

V gene TRBV18 combines with J gene TRBJ1-2, with 7 bases lining up with TRBD1. The CDR3 has 14 residues. The J segment lost 4 bases and the V segment lost 5 bases, leaving 7 bases of the junction unmatched. CDR1 is KGHSH and CDR2 is LQKENI in the germline V gene. The DNA for the CDR3 is TGTGCCAGCTCAGCGACAGGGCCGATCTATGGCTACACCTTC. Encoded protein: CASSATGPIYGYTF.

This clone turned up a few times. Other DNA sequences in this specimen translate into the identical CDR3. The chain recombines TRBV18 with TRBJ1-1; D gene ambiguous. The CDR3 runs to 12 residues. The germline gives CDR1 KGHSH, CDR2 LQKENI. Between the trimmed V and J ends, which lost 4 bases and 0 bases, there was a span of 3 bases. DNA of the CDR3: TGTGCCAGCTCACTACTGAACACTGAAGCTTTCTTT. This encodes CASSLLNTEAFF.

CDR3: CASSVGPGSSAQETQYF. For the CDR3, the DNA is TGTGCCAGCAGCGTAGGTCCGGGGAGTTCGGCACAAGAGACCCAGTACTTC. The chain joins TRBV9 to TRBJ2-5; weak D call: TRBD2 (5 bases). The V end lost 0 bases, the J end lost 2 bases, and 17 bases lay between the germline ends. The CDR3 sequence is 17 residues long. Germline CDR1 SGDLS, CDR2 YYNGEE.

About this clone: The sample carries other DNA sequences with the same CDR3. The chain uses TRBV7-2 and TRBJ2-5, with D unresolved. The CDR3 is made up of 14 amino acids. V lost 3 bases, J lost 1 base, and 9 bases lay in between. CDR1 SGHTA and CDR2 FQGNSA come from the germline V gene. In DNA, the CDR3 is TGTGCCAGCAGCTTTTCTGGGCCCCAAGAGACCCAGTACTTC. This translates into CASSFSGPQETQYF.

The V call is TRBV6-5, the J call TRBJ2-7; D perhaps matches TRBD1 (7 bases). The V gene's germline CDR1 is MNHEY and CDR2 SVGAGI. The V and J ends lost 5 bases and 6 bases respectively, with 20 bases between them. This CDR3 has 15 amino acids. CDR3 DNA sequence: TGTGCCAGCAGTCCTACCTGGCAGGGGGGCACCGAGCAGTACTTC. Translated: CASSPTWQGGTEQYF.

This clone showed up just once. Other nucleotide sequences from this sample produce the same CDR3. V and J are TRBV14 and TRBJ2-5; D gene uncertain. This CDR3 is built from 12 residues. V shed 4 bases and J shed 1 base, with 4 bases lying between them. Germline values: CDR1 SGHDN, CDR2 FVKESK. CDR3 sequence: CASSRLQETQYF. The DNA of the CDR3 is TGTGCCAGCAGCCGCCTCCAAGAGACCCAGTACTTC.

This chain connects TRBV27 to TRBJ1-5, with TRBD1 identical over 9 bases. CDR1 is MNHEY and CDR2 is SMNVEV in the germline V gene (reference sequence). V lost 6 bases, J lost 1 base, and 4 bases stayed unmatched. This CDR3 is 15 amino acids long. CDR3 DNA: TGTGCCAGCAGGTTGACAGGGGGGAGCAATCAGCCCCAGCATTTT. Residues: CASRLTGGSNQPQHF.

The chain is built from TRBV7-9 and TRBJ2-3, with 12 bases that match TRBD2. The CDR3 is 17 residues long. The V gene's germline CDR1 is SEHNR and CDR2 FQNEAQ (reference sequence). V was pared by 0 bases and J by 4 bases, with 5 bases of the junction left unmatched. Written as DNA, the CDR3 is TGTGCCAGCAGCTTAGCCAAAGGACTAGCGGGACCAGATACGCAGTATTTT. Residues: CASSLAKGLAGPDTQYF.

The chain employs TRBV5-5 and TRBJ2-2; 9 positions agree with TRBD1. The V segment lost 0 bases and the J segment 6 bases; nucleotides outside the gene matches: 6. In germline, CDR1 is SGHKS, CDR2 YYEKEE (reference sequence). This CDR3 spans 16 amino acids. CDR3 sequence: CASSLVGQGRSGELFF. The CDR3 bases are TGTGCCAGCAGCTTGGTTGGACAGGGGAGATCCGGGGAGCTGTTTTTT.

The chain combines TRBV5-6 with TRBJ2-3; weak D call: TRBD1 (6 bases). The length of the CDR3 is 16 residues. Germline V gene lookup returns CDR1 SGHDT and CDR2 YYEEEE. Trimming removed 4 bases at V and 4 bases at J, with 19 bases between. This chain's CDR3 is CASSTALSGHSDTQYF. CDR3 sequence (DNA): TGTGCCAGCAGCACCGCCCTTTCGGGACACTCAGATACGCAGTATTTT. The full variable domain, with the rest looked up from reference TRBV5-6 and TRBJ2-3, is DAGVTQSPTHLIKTRGQQVTLRCSPKSGHDTVSWYQQALGQGPQFIFQYYEEEERQRGNFPDRFSGHQFPNYSSELNVNALLLGDSALYLCASSTALSGHSDTQYFGPGTRLTVL.

This chain uses TRBV27 with TRBJ1-3, with unresolved D. Germline values: CDR1 MNHEY, CDR2 SMNVEV (reference sequence). The CDR3 has 17 residues. With 1 base removed from V and 0 bases from J, the gap between germline ends came to 13 bases. CDR3 sequence (DNA): TGTGCCAGCAGTTTATGTACCTTTGATAGCTCTGGAAACACCATATATTTT. This codes for CASSLCTFDSSGNTIYF.

The chain has TRBV7-8 and TRBJ1-1; D possibly corresponds to TRBD1 (5 bases). Trimming removed 1 base from V and 4 bases from J, with 10 bases in between. This CDR3 is built from 14 residues. Germline V lookup: CDR1 SGHVS, CDR2 FQNEAQ. The CDR3 sequence: CASSLGKGSTEAFF. CDR3 nucleotide sequence: TGTGCCAGCAGCTTAGGGAAGGGGAGCACTGAAGCTTTCTTT.

The chain is built from TRBV9 and TRBJ1-4; TRBD1 matches at 7 bases. With V trimmed by 2 bases and J by 7 bases, 8 bases remained unmatched. Germline-derived CDR1 and CDR2 are SGDLS and YYNGEE. This CDR3 is 15 amino acids long. The CDR3 region is CASSVGIQGTEKLFF. The CDR3 DNA is TGTGCCAGCAGCGTGGGGATACAGGGGACTGAAAAACTGTTTTTT.

This chain connects TRBV5-5 to TRBJ2-7, with D perhaps TRBD2 (7 bases). Per the germline V gene, CDR1 is SGHKS and CDR2 is YYEKEE (reference sequence). Trimming stripped 4 bases from V and 5 bases from J, with 16 bases between. The CDR3 runs to 14 residues. DNA of the CDR3: TGTGCCAGCAGCAGGAGGGGGGGCTTCCACGAGCAGTACTTC. Residues: CASSRRGGFHEQYF. Drawing the rest from reference TRBV5-5 and TRBJ2-7, the complete variable domain is DAGVTQSPTHLIKTRGQQVTLRCSPISGHKSVSWYQQVLGQGPQFIFQYYEKEERGRGNFPDRFSARQFPNYSSELNVNALLLGDSALYLCASSRRGGFHEQYFGPGTRLTVT.

This clone was found once. The J gene is TRBJ1-3, the V gene TRBV5-4; D is uncertain. This CDR3 has 14 residues. The germline gives CDR1 SGHNT, CDR2 YYREEE (reference sequence). Trimming pared 3 bases from V and 4 bases from J, leaving 11 bases between. Here the CDR3 reads CASSSGVGGNTIYF. The CDR3 DNA reads TGTGCCAGCAGCTCTGGGGTGGGCGGAAACACCATATATTTT.

Comments on this clone: This specimen includes other DNA sequences encoding the same CDR3. The chain joins TRBV7-3 to TRBJ2-3; 7 bases match TRBD2. The CDR3 has 15 amino acids. Germline CDR1 SGHTA, CDR2 FQGTGA. V shed 1 base and J 6 bases; nucleotides not matched to a gene: 7. The CDR3 spells CASSLRLADTDTQYF. CDR3 nucleotide sequence: TGTGCCAGCAGCTTAAGGCTAGCGGACACGGATACGCAGTATTTT.

The rearrangement uses TRBV10-1 and TRBJ2-1; maybe TRBD2 (6 bases). Between the trimmed V and J ends, which lost 6 bases and 4 bases, there was a span of 7 bases. The germline V gene encodes CDR1 WNHNN and CDR2 SYGVQD (reference sequence). The length of the CDR3 is 12 residues. The CDR3 coding sequence is TGCGCCAGCAGCCGGGAGTACAATGAGCAGTTCTTC. This sequence encodes CASSREYNEQFF.

A remark on this clone: The same CDR3 can be traced to other DNA sequences in this sample. The genes are TRBV5-1 and TRBJ2-3, with a weak D call TRBD1 (6 bases). The CDR3 is 13 amino acids. From germline, CDR1 is SGHRS and CDR2 YFSETQ. V was trimmed by 2 bases and J by 4 bases, leaving 8 bases between them. The chain's CDR3 is CASSFSGADTQYF. For the CDR3, the DNA is TGCGCCAGCAGCTTTTCAGGGGCAGATACGCAGTATTTT.

With regard to this clone: This same CDR3 is encoded by further DNA sequences in the sample. Here the CDR3 reads CASSLEVGGANVLTF. The CDR3 nucleotides are TGCGCCAGCAGCTTGGAGGTCGGAGGGGCCAACGTCCTGACTTTC. The chain carries TRBV5-1 and TRBJ2-6; D is ambiguous. The CDR3 is made up of 15 amino acids. The germline V and J ends were trimmed by 0 bases and 4 bases, with 8 bases remaining between them. Germline V gene lookup returns CDR1 SGHRS and CDR2 YFSETQ.

The chain uses TRBV28 and TRBJ2-7; D not certain. The germline V gene encodes CDR1 MDHEN and CDR2 SYDVKM. The CDR3 is 13 amino acids. Trimming took 7 bases from V and 2 from J, leaving 12 bases between them. DNA for the CDR3: TGTGCCAGCATTACCGTACACCCCTACGAGCAGTACTTC. Residues: CASITVHPYEQYF.

The rearrangement uses TRBV30 and TRBJ2-5, with D unresolved. Germline V gene lookup returns CDR1 GTSNPN and CDR2 SVGIG (reference sequence). There are 11 residues in the CDR3. The V and J ends lost 6 bases and 1 base respectively, with 6 bases between them. This CDR3 reads CACKGQETQYF. CDR3 DNA sequence: TGTGCCTGCAAGGGCCAAGAGACCCAGTACTTC. Full variable domain (remainder filled in from reference TRBV30 and TRBJ2-5): SQTIHQWPATLVQPVGSPLSLECTVEGTSNPNLYWYRQAAGRGLQLLFYSVGIGQISSEVPQNLSASRPQDRQFILSSKKLLLSDSGFYLCACKGQETQYFGPGTRLLVL.

This chain links TRBV7-8 with TRBJ1-2; TRBD1 agrees at 9 bases. The CDR3 sequence is 12 residues long. The J segment lost 8 bases and the V segment lost 3 bases, leaving 1 base of the junction unmatched. The V gene's germline CDR1 is SGHVS and CDR2 FQNEAQ. The CDR3 bases are TGTGCCAGCAGCTTCGGGACAGGGGGCTACACCTTC. This sequence encodes CASSFGTGGYTF. Drawing the rest from reference TRBV7-8 and TRBJ1-2, the complete variable domain is GAGVSQSPRYKVAKRGQDVALRCDPISGHVSLFWYQQALGQGPEFLTYFQNEAQLDKSGLPSDRFFAERPEGSVSTLKIQRTQQEDSAVYLCASSFGTGGYTFGSGTRLTVV.

The chain links TRBV5-1 to TRBJ2-1; 12 bases align to TRBD2. The length of the CDR3 is 15 residues. Germline CDR1 reads SGHRS; CDR2 reads YFSETQ. The V gene end was trimmed by 4 bases and the J gene end by 8 bases; junction bases not matched to a gene: 7. The CDR3 loop reads CASSTGRLAGDEQFF. The CDR3 region has the DNA TGCGCCAGCAGCACGGGCCGACTAGCGGGGGATGAGCAGTTCTTC.